The 26 T cell receptor beta chains presented below share a single source sample, sequenced in a study of graft-versus-host responses after intestinal transplantation (dated by TCRdb to the early 2020s). No cognate antigen is known for these TCRs. Receptor libraries were prepared by the immunoSEQ multiplex PCR assay. Sourced from immuneACCESS, this table was stored by TCRdb with only in-frame sequences that have V and J called. A share of the clones is absent; for the studies checked, an unresolved V gene accounts for under half, and the remainder has no known explanation. Counted in this sample were tens of thousands of clones; around 95% of them appeared once. The ten most abundant clones make up about 0.23% of the sample. According to the study, the label for this sample's time point signals: cells obtained before transplantation from donor or recipient. The specimen comprised unstimulated CD8+ T cells sorted from spleen or lymph node cells, sampled before transplant. The receptors were sampled from a human donor who was the organ donor for an intestinal transplant.

The V call is TRBV5-6, the J call TRBJ2-3; 9 positions agree with TRBD2. The CDR3 sequence is 17 residues long. With 3 bases clipped from V and 0 bases from J, the junction kept 8 bases outside the gene matches. Looked up from germline, CDR1 is SGHDT and CDR2 is YYEEEE. The CDR3 region is CASSYLLAGESTDTQYF. The CDR3 DNA reads as TGTGCCAGCAGCTACCTATTAGCGGGGGAGAGCACAGATACGCAGTATTTT.

This sequence joins TRBV28 and TRBJ2-7; the D is unclear. Germline values: CDR1 MDHEN, CDR2 SYDVKM. This CDR3 region has 12 residues. The germline V and J ends were trimmed by 10 bases and 3 bases, with 13 bases remaining between them. CDR3 in DNA: TGTGCCACCCCGCATAGGGTCTACGAGCAGTACTTC. It translates to CATPHRVYEQYF.

CDR3 DNA sequence: TGTGCCAGCAGCGTCCGGGACAGGGACGGCTACACCTTC. Translation gives CASSVRDRDGYTF. The V and J genes are TRBV11-2 and TRBJ1-2, with 9 bases matching TRBD1. This CDR3 spans 13 amino acids. Germline assignment: CDR1 SGHAT and CDR2 FQNNGV. V shed 5 bases and J 8 bases; nucleotides not matched to a gene: 6.

This chain joins TRBV7-6 and TRBJ2-7, with 7 bases that match TRBD1. Germline CDR1 SGHVS, CDR2 FNYEAQ. The trim removed 5 bases at V and 0 bases at J, leaving 7 bases unmatched. The CDR3 spans 15 residues. The CDR3 DNA reads TGTGCCAGCAGCCCCGGACAGGCTAGCTCCTACGAGCAGTACTTC. Translated, it gives CASSPGQASSYEQYF.

This chain connects TRBV6-5 to TRBJ1-4; TRBD1 is a possible D gene (5 bases). This CDR3 contains 16 residues. V dropped 2 bases and J dropped 0 bases, with 10 bases sitting between them. Germline CDR1 reads MNHEY; CDR2 reads SVGAGI. The CDR3 spells CASSYIAGATNEKLFF. CDR3 nucleotides: TGTGCCAGCAGTTACATCGCGGGGGCAACTAATGAAAAACTGTTTTTT.

The rearrangement joins TRBV6-1 to TRBJ2-7; TRBD2 might be the D (6 bases). This CDR3 comprises 14 residues. V gave up 6 bases and J gave up 5 bases, with 17 bases separating them. CDR1 and CDR2 (germline): MNHNS, SASEGT. CDR3 residues: CASRQEGLGNEQYF. The CDR3 DNA sequence: TGTGCCAGCAGACAGGAGGGCTTAGGTAACGAGCAGTACTTC.

The chain carries TRBV21-1 and TRBJ1-1. TRBV21-1 is a pseudogene segment. This CDR3 spans 16 amino acids. CDR3 DNA sequence: TGTGCCAGCAGCAAAGCCGAGTGGAATATGAACACTGAAGCTTTCTTT. It yields the protein CASSKAEWNMNTEAFF.

This clone was seen just once. The gene calls are TRBV27 and TRBJ2-3; 9 bases match TRBD2. CDR1 and CDR2 (germline): MNHEY, SMNVEV (reference sequence). The CDR3 loop spans 17 amino acids. With 0 bases clipped from V and 3 bases from J, the junction kept 7 bases outside the gene matches. The CDR3, as DNA: TGTGCCAGCAGTTTATCGTTTATAAGCGGGGGGACAGATACGCAGTATTTT. As protein: CASSLSFISGGTDTQYF.

This clone was detected only once. The chain combines TRBV28 with TRBJ2-3; TRBD2 matches at 13 bases. Germline trimming cut 4 bases from V and 4 bases from J; bases unmatched to any gene: 5. The CDR3 is made up of 16 amino acids. CDR1 is MDHEN, CDR2 SYDVKM, per germline. CDR3: CASSSLAGGRADTQYF. CDR3 sequence (DNA): TGTGCCAGCAGTTCACTAGCGGGGGGGAGGGCAGATACGCAGTATTTT.

For the CDR3, the DNA is TGCGCCAGCAGCCAAGATACCGGGACGACTCAGCCCCAGCATTTT. It codes for CASSQDTGTTQPQHF. The chain recombines TRBV4-1 with TRBJ1-5; D is perhaps TRBD1 (5 bases). This CDR3 spans 15 amino acids. V lost 0 bases and J 6 bases, leaving 12 bases between the germline ends. Looked up from germline, CDR1 is MGHRA and CDR2 is YSYEKL.

The genes are TRBV1 and TRBJ2-1; the D call of TRBD2 is as the table states it, not checked on the DNA. TRBV1 is labeled a pseudogene. CDR3 length: 15 amino acids. The CDR3 DNA is TGCACCAGCAGCCAAGTAAAATATAGAGAATACGATCCGTTCTTC. This gives the protein CTSSQVKYREYDPFF.

The chain combines TRBV7-6 with TRBJ2-5; D is perhaps TRBD2 (5 bases). Between the trimmed V and J ends, which lost 6 bases and 9 bases, there was a span of 14 bases. Germline-derived CDR1 and CDR2 are SGHVS and FNYEAQ. The CDR3 is 12 amino acids. In nucleotides, the CDR3 is TGTGCCAGCAGAAGTGTCATGGAGGCCCAGTACTTC. This gives the protein CASRSVMEAQYF.

The chain links TRBV27 to TRBJ1-2; no reliable D call. Trimming took off 4 bases at V and 1 base at J, with 10 bases between the two ends. CDR3 length: 14 residues. CDR1 and CDR2 from the germline V gene are MNHEY and SMNVEV (reference sequence). CDR3 in amino acids: CASSWTVNNYGYTF. In DNA, the CDR3 is TGTGCCAGCAGTTGGACTGTCAATAACTATGGCTACACCTTC.

The chain couples TRBV2 to TRBJ1-2; D is undetermined. The V end lost 3 bases, the J end lost 8 bases, and 7 bases lay between the germline ends. In germline, CDR1 is SNHLY, CDR2 FYNNEI. The CDR3 is 11 amino acids. The CDR3 loop is CASSDYAGYTF. The CDR3 DNA follows: TGTGCCAGCAGTGATTACGCAGGCTACACCTTC.

The chain uses TRBV30 and TRBJ2-7, with a tentative D call TRBD2 (7 bases). Germline V gene sequence: CDR1 GTSNPN, CDR2 SVGIG (reference sequence). This CDR3 is built from 13 residues. V was pared by 5 bases and J by 2 bases, with 13 bases between. The CDR3 reads CAWLGGPTYEQYF. The CDR3 coding sequence is TGTGCCTGGCTCGGGGGGCCTACCTACGAGCAGTACTTC.

V and J are TRBV4-1 and TRBJ2-5, with 8 bases that match TRBD1. The DNA end favors TRBJ2-7, so the J call may be wrong. There are 15 residues in the CDR3. The germline V gene encodes CDR1 MGHRA and CDR2 YSYEKL. The CDR3 DNA is TGCGCCAGCAGCCTTGGACAGGGTGACTCCTACGAGCAGTACTTC. Its translation is CASSLGQGDSYEQYF.

This rearrangement joins TRBV4-2 to TRBJ1-6; 9 bases match TRBD1. In germline, CDR1 is LGHNA, CDR2 YNFKEQ. The V segment lost 1 base and the J segment 3 bases; nucleotides outside the gene matches: 10. The CDR3 runs to 19 residues. CDR3: CASSQVQPDRGIYNSPLHF. The CDR3 nucleotides are TGTGCCAGCAGCCAAGTTCAACCGGACAGGGGTATCTATAATTCACCCCTCCACTTT.

This clone was counted a single time. The rearrangement joins TRBV27 to TRBJ2-7; 16 positions match TRBD2. The CDR3 extends over 18 amino acids. J was trimmed by 4 bases and V by 3 bases; bases with no gene match: 9. Germline lookup yields CDR1 MNHEY and CDR2 SMNVEV (reference sequence). The CDR3 bases are TGTGCCAGCAGTTTCATTGGGACTAGCGGGGGGGTTGTGTACGAGCAGTACTTC. This gives the protein CASSFIGTSGGVVYEQYF.

V usage is TRBV5-4 and J usage is TRBJ2-3; possible D gene TRBD2, 5 bases. CDR1 and CDR2 (germline): SGHNT, YYREEE (reference sequence). The CDR3 totals 14 residues. Deletions cut 2 bases from V and 0 bases from J, with 7 bases between. The CDR3 nucleotides are TGTGCCAGCAGCTTAGGGAGAAGCACAGATACGCAGTATTTT. It codes for CASSLGRSTDTQYF.

This clone occurred once. V gene TRBV11-3 combines with J gene TRBJ2-7; D not certain. Deletions cut 0 bases from V and 4 bases from J, with 10 bases between. Germline values: CDR1 SGHNT, CDR2 YENEEA. The CDR3 runs 14 residues. The CDR3 DNA reads TGTGCCAGCAGCTTAGATAACGGCGGTTACGAGCAGTACTTC. It codes for CASSLDNGGYEQYF.

This clone was picked up a small number of times. V and J are TRBV6-6 and TRBJ2-1; TRBD1 agrees at 10 bases. Per germline, CDR1 MNHNY and CDR2 SVGAGI (reference sequence). The trim removed 6 bases at V and 1 base at J, leaving 6 bases unmatched. CDR3 size: 16 residues. The chain's CDR3 is CASSDGTGVSYNEQFF. CDR3 sequence (DNA): TGTGCCAGCAGCGACGGGACAGGGGTATCCTACAATGAGCAGTTCTTC.

This clone was observed a single time. The chain uses TRBV27 and TRBJ2-2, with D possibly being TRBD1 (5 bases). The germline V and J ends were trimmed by 6 bases and 4 bases, with 18 bases remaining between them. This CDR3 spans 16 amino acids. Germline V gene sequence: CDR1 MNHEY, CDR2 SMNVEV (reference sequence). The CDR3: CASRDIMGLFTGELFF. CDR3 coding DNA: TGTGCCAGCAGGGACATTATGGGCCTTTTCACCGGGGAGCTGTTTTTT.

The chain employs TRBV19 and TRBJ1-5; D gene unclear. This CDR3 is built from 16 residues. V lost 2 bases to trimming and J lost 0 bases, with 11 bases between them. The germline gives CDR1 LNHDA, CDR2 SQIVND (reference sequence). This chain's CDR3 is CASSIYTDDSNQPQHF. The CDR3 DNA follows: TGTGCCAGTAGTATATATACGGATGATAGCAATCAGCCCCAGCATTTT. Based on the CDR3 plus reference TRBV19 and TRBJ1-5, the full variable domain is DGGITQSPKYLFRKEGQNVTLSCEQNLNHDAMYWYRQDPGQGLRLIYYSQIVNDFQKGDIAEGYSVSREKKESFPLTVTSAQKNPTAFYLCASSIYTDDSNQPQHFGDGTRLSIL.

V usage is TRBV9 and J usage is TRBJ2-7, with D unclear. V dropped 0 bases and J dropped 1 base, with 11 bases sitting between them. The CDR3 totals 15 residues. Germline V gene lookup returns CDR1 SGDLS and CDR2 YYNGEE. The CDR3 DNA sequence: TGTGCCAGCAGCGTAGAATCAGGTCCTTCCTACGAGCAGTACTTC. It yields the protein CASSVESGPSYEQYF.

The CDR3 loop reads CASRSTVNTEAFF. As DNA, the CDR3 is TGTGCCAGCCGATCGACAGTGAACACTGAAGCTTTCTTT. The J gene is TRBJ1-1, the V gene TRBV13; a possible D gene is TRBD1 (5 bases). Per the germline V gene, CDR1 is PRHDT and CDR2 is FYEKMQ (reference sequence). Between the trimmed V and J ends, which lost 8 bases and 0 bases, there was a span of 10 bases. The CDR3 runs 13 residues.

The chain joins TRBV27 to TRBJ2-7; 11 bases fit TRBD1. CDR1 MNHEY and CDR2 SMNVEV come from the germline V gene (reference sequence). This CDR3 is 16 amino acids long. Trimming cost V 2 bases and J 3 bases; bases outside gene matches: 6. CDR3 coding DNA: TGTGCCAGCAGTTTAAGGGGGACAGGGGGGGTCTACGAGCAGTACTTC. It specifies CASSLRGTGGVYEQYF.